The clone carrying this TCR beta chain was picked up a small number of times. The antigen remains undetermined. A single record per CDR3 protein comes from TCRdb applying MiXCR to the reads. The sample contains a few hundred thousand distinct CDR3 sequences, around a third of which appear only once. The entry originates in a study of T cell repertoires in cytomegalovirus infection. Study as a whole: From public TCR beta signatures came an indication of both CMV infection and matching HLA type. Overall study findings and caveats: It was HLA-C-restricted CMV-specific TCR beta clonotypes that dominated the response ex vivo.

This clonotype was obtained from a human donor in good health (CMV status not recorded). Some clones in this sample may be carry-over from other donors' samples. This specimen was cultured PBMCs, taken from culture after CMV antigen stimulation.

The CDR3 loop is CASSLAPAIRNTEAFF. CDR3 DNA: TGTGCCAGCAGCTTAGCGCCGGCGATCCGGAACACTGAAGCTTTCTTT. The rearrangement links TRBV7-2 to TRBJ1-1; D unresolved. The CDR3 totals 16 residues. Per the germline V gene, CDR1 is SGHTA and CDR2 is FQGNSA. V was trimmed by 0 bases and J by 1 base, leaving 12 bases between them. The full variable domain, in which reference TRBV7-2 and TRBJ1-1 provide the parts outside the CDR3, is GAGVSQSPSNKVTEKGKDVELRCDPISGHTALYWYRQSLGQGLEFLIYFQGNSAPDKSGLPSDRFSAERTGGSVSTLTIQRTQQEDSAVYLCASSLAPAIRNTEAFFGQGTRLTVV.